A selection of T cell receptor beta chains follows, all from one sample in a study of CD8 T cells in Susac syndrome. TCRdb fed the immunoSEQ multiplex PCR reads into MiXCR, producing one record per CDR3 protein. The sample records roughly 150,000 distinct CDR3 sequences, about 95% being singletons. Sample: CD8+ T cells from PBMCs. Receptor source: a human donor with multiple sclerosis. Both conserved end residues are part of each CDR3.

V gene	J gene	CDR3 protein
TRBV11-1	TRBJ2-3	CASSLWDLTDTQYF
TRBV9	TRBJ2-7	CASSFGGVTYEQYF
TRBV15	TRBJ2-2	CATSSSPGQGLTGELFF
TRBV30	TRBJ2-1	CAWSPDRDEQFF
TRBV29-1	TRBJ2-2	CSVPGGSGELFF
TRBV9	TRBJ2-5	CASSAGGLETQYF
TRBV7-9	TRBJ1-5	CASSLEGFEPQHF
TRBV5-1	TRBJ2-3	CASSWDAGDTQYF
TRBV9	TRBJ1-1	CASSPQLTEAFF
TRBV4-2	TRBJ1-2	CASSQVVEGAGGYTF
TRBV12-5	TRBJ2-7	CASGLVGAGAIYEQYF
TRBV3-1	TRBJ2-3	CASSQDGLAGDTQYF
TRBV9	TRBJ2-2	CASSVAAGELFF
TRBV12-5	TRBJ2-7	CASGSAGTYEQYF
TRBV29-1	TRBJ1-2	CSVRTANYGYTF
TRBV6-5	TRBJ1-2	CASSYDGDGYTF
TRBV30	TRBJ1-5	CAWSGGSIGNQPQHF
TRBV4-1	TRBJ2-5	CASSQPKGGYQVVETQYF
TRBV29-1	TRBJ2-3	CSVSKADTQYF
TRBV11-2	TRBJ2-1	CASSLVLVNEQFF
TRBV27	TRBJ2-3	CASSSGPRGTDTQYF
TRBV20-1	TRBJ1-6	CSAFCDSDYNSPLHF
TRBV2	TRBJ2-3	CASSVGRTTDTQYF
TRBV12-3/TRBV12-4	TRBJ2-6	CASTNNVLTF
TRBV19	TRBJ2-1	CAIGGDTSYNEQFF
TRBV9	TRBJ1-1	CASSVAEGANTEAFF
TRBV5-6	TRBJ2-5	CASSWATVGVYQETQYF
TRBV7-2	TRBJ2-3	CASSLFDPAGNTDTQYF
TRBV4-2	TRBJ2-1	CASSQDLPTLQFF
TRBV4-1	TRBJ1-1	CASSQVAGQNTEAFF
TRBV27	TRBJ2-7	CASSSGVHYEQYF
TRBV5-1	TRBJ2-1	CASSLSLSGGADEQFF
TRBV19	TRBJ2-3	CASQVSAVRDTQYF
TRBV18	TRBJ1-1	CASSQGAVTEAFF
TRBV27	TRBJ2-2	CASSFEPENTGELFF
TRBV9	TRBJ2-1	CASSESGGYNEQFF
TRBV30	TRBJ1-1	CAWMQGWGNTEAFF
TRBV5-4	TRBJ1-2	CASSLKGGDGYTF
TRBV6-5	TRBJ1-5	CASSYSVPEISNQPQHF
TRBV5-1	TRBJ2-7	CASSSGQANEQYF
TRBV29-1	TRBJ1-3	CSVEDQAGSSGNTIYF
TRBV3-1	TRBJ2-4	CASRGAKNIQYF
TRBV25-1	TRBJ2-5	CASSHGLAGETQYF
TRBV27	TRBJ1-1	CASSPGRGYTEAFF
TRBV4-1	TRBJ1-1	CASTPEPRAGTEAFF
TRBV3-1	TRBJ2-3	CASSERGRSTDTQYF
TRBV18	TRBJ1-2	CASSPSPASGGYTF
TRBV4-1	TRBJ1-1	CASSQVGLVGETNTEAFF
TRBV30	TRBJ2-1	CAWGIGGYNEQFF
TRBV29-1	TRBJ2-2	CSVNDYTGELFF
TRBV15	TRBJ1-1	CATSRDSVNTEAFF
TRBV7-9	TRBJ2-1	CASSGGSGGPSSYNEQFF
TRBV29-1	TRBJ2-1	CSAPDRNEQFF
TRBV15	TRBJ1-1	CATSNSGLDEAFF
TRBV2	TRBJ1-1	CASRETANTEAFF
TRBV29-1	TRBJ2-1	CSLEGTAVYNEQFF
TRBV15	TRBJ2-1	CATSSGTVNEQFF
TRBV24-1	TRBJ1-1	CATSGPRGDKGKAFF
TRBV13	TRBJ2-7	CASSLESGQGSLEQYF